The rows below give T cell receptor beta chains drawn from one sample of a study of cytomegalovirus exposure and HLA in healthy donors. TCRdb's copy holds only in-frame clones and misses some; the assay was immunoSEQ multiplex PCR. This table holds fewer than 250,000 clones, 75% to 80% found once. Source material: PBMCs. The receptors originated from a male donor in good health and CMV-seronegative. Both conserved end residues are part of each CDR3. The order of the fields is V gene, clone size, D gene, J gene, CDR3 protein, CDR3 DNA. A D gene is named only where the DNA matches it firmly. A clone size is listed for some rows: how often the clone was seen (once, few, many), or a class if it is expanded.

V: TRBV28
size: once
D: NA
J: TRBJ1-1
CDR3: CASSRYTEAFF
DNA: TGTGCCAGCAGCAGATACACTGAAGCTTTCTTT

V: TRBV4-1
size: NA
D: NA
J: TRBJ1-5
CDR3: CASSQATVNQPQHF
DNA: TGCGCCAGCAGCCAAGCTACAGTTAATCAGCCCCAGCATTTT

V: TRBV7-6
size: NA
D: TRBD1
J: TRBJ2-7
CDR3: CASSDRSGQGTYEQYF
DNA: TGTGCCAGCAGCGATAGGAGCGGACAGGGGACCTACGAGCAGTACTTC

V: TRBV10-3
size: NA
D: TRBD1
J: TRBJ1-2
CDR3: CASNRQGSYSDYGYTF
DNA: TGTGCCTCGAATAGACAGGGAAGTTATTCTGACTATGGCTACACCTTC

V: TRBV6-5
size: NA
D: NA
J: TRBJ1-5
CDR3: CASTEDSTNQPQHF
DNA: TGTGCCAGCACTGAGGACTCTACTAATCAGCCCCAGCATTTT

V: TRBV5-4
size: NA
D: NA
J: TRBJ1-1
CDR3: CASSPDRWSTEAFF
DNA: TGTGCCAGCAGCCCCGACAGGTGGTCCACTGAAGCTTTCTTT

V: TRBV4-2
size: NA
D: TRBD2
J: TRBJ2-3
CDR3: CASSQEPGLAGGPTDTQYF
DNA: TGTGCCAGCAGCCAAGAGCCGGGACTAGCGGGGGGGCCCACAGATACGCAGTATTTT

V: TRBV5-1
size: NA
D: NA
J: TRBJ1-1
CDR3: CASSLEWGSSLNTEAFF
DNA: TGCGCCAGCAGCTTGGAATGGGGCAGCTCCCTGAACACTGAAGCTTTCTTT

V: TRBV9
size: NA
D: NA
J: TRBJ1-2
CDR3: CASSVEITGSGYTF
DNA: TGTGCCAGCAGCGTAGAAATAACAGGGAGTGGCTACACCTTC

V: TRBV28
size: NA
D: NA
J: TRBJ2-2
CDR3: CASSVSGTGELFF
DNA: TGTGCCAGCAGCGTCTCGGGTACCGGGGAGCTGTTTTTT

V: TRBV9
size: NA
D: NA
J: TRBJ1-3
CDR3: CASSILQGISGNTIYF
DNA: TGTGCCAGCAGCATCCTCCAGGGCATCTCTGGAAACACCATATATTTT

V: TRBV2
size: NA
D: TRBD2
J: TRBJ2-7
CDR3: CASRELAGAPEQYF
DNA: TGTGCCAGCAGAGAACTAGCGGGAGCGCCCGAGCAGTACTTC

V: TRBV6-5
size: NA
D: TRBD2
J: TRBJ2-7
CDR3: CASSAGGKDYEQYF
DNA: TGTGCCAGCAGCGCGGGGGGGAAAGACTACGAGCAGTACTTC

V: TRBV6-5
size: NA
D: NA
J: TRBJ2-1
CDR3: CASSPDFSSYNEQFF
DNA: TGTGCCAGCAGTCCCGACTTTAGCTCCTACAATGAGCAGTTCTTC

V: TRBV25-1
size: few
D: NA
J: TRBJ2-4
CDR3: CASSDRGNIQYF
DNA: TGTGCCAGCAGTGATCGGGGAAACATTCAGTACTTC

V: TRBV29-1
size: few
D: NA
J: TRBJ2-6
CDR3: CSVEGGAGANVLTF
DNA: TGCAGCGTTGAGGGGGGGGCCGGGGCCAACGTCCTGACTTTC

V: TRBV7-9
size: NA
D: NA
J: TRBJ1-4
CDR3: CASSPDLTGEKLFF
DNA: TGTGCCAGCAGTCCTGACCTGACGGGGGAAAAACTGTTTTTT

V: TRBV9
size: NA
D: NA
J: TRBJ2-1
CDR3: CASSVVLGAEQFF
DNA: TGTGCCAGCAGCGTAGTGCTAGGCGCTGAGCAGTTCTTC

V: TRBV5-1
size: NA
D: NA
J: TRBJ1-2
CDR3: CASSVGQLDGYTF
DNA: TGCGCCAGCAGCGTGGGACAATTAGATGGCTACACCTTC

V: TRBV6-5
size: NA
D: TRBD1
J: TRBJ1-1
CDR3: CASSYSGTGTRAFF
DNA: TGTGCCAGCAGTTACTCGGGGACAGGGACCAGGGCTTTCTTT

V: TRBV7-2
size: few
D: NA
J: TRBJ2-5
CDR3: CASSSRETQYF
DNA: TGTGCCAGCAGTTCCCGGGAGACCCAGTACTTC

V: TRBV11-1
size: NA
D: NA
J: TRBJ2-2
CDR3: CASSLGGVPGELFF
DNA: TGTGCCAGCAGCTTAGGCGGCGTTCCCGGGGAGCTGTTTTTT

V: TRBV2
size: few
D: NA
J: TRBJ1-5
CDR3: CASSQGLWQPQHF
DNA: TGTGCCAGCAGTCAGGGCCTCTGGCAGCCCCAGCATTTT

V: TRBV28
size: few
D: TRBD1
J: TRBJ2-2
CDR3: CASSSPPGQGAFRAGELFF
DNA: TGTGCCAGCAGTTCCCCTCCGGGACAGGGGGCTTTTAGGGCCGGGGAGCTGTTTTTT

V: TRBV5-4
size: NA
D: TRBD1
J: TRBJ2-6
CDR3: CASSFNLGQGFSGANVLTF
DNA: TGTGCCAGCAGCTTTAACCTGGGACAGGGGTTTTCTGGGGCCAACGTCCTGACTTTC

V: TRBV28
size: NA
D: NA
J: TRBJ2-7
CDR3: CASSLPGQYHEQYF
DNA: TGTGCCAGCAGCCTACCTGGACAGTACCACGAGCAGTACTTC

V: TRBV13
size: few
D: TRBD1
J: TRBJ2-4
CDR3: CASSLEGGGKNIQYF
DNA: TGTGCCAGCAGCTTAGAAGGGGGCGGCAAAAACATTCAGTACTTC

V: TRBV28
size: few
D: NA
J: TRBJ2-1
CDR3: CASSRRGVRYNEQFF
DNA: TGTGCCAGCAGTCGGAGGGGAGTTCGGTACAATGAGCAGTTCTTC

V: TRBV27
size: NA
D: NA
J: TRBJ1-1
CDR3: CASSAFRGNTEAFF
DNA: TGTGCCAGCAGTGCGTTCAGGGGAAACACTGAAGCTTTCTTT

V: TRBV10-1
size: NA
D: NA
J: TRBJ2-7
CDR3: CASSAGFPSYEQYF
DNA: TGCGCCAGCAGTGCAGGGTTCCCTTCCTACGAGCAGTACTTC

V: TRBV5-6
size: NA
D: NA
J: TRBJ1-1
CDR3: CASRGGLNMNTEAFF
DNA: TGTGCCAGCAGGGGCGGACTGAATATGAACACTGAAGCTTTCTTT

V: TRBV6-5
size: NA
D: TRBD1
J: TRBJ2-1
CDR3: CASSYGIGRGLNEQFF
DNA: TGTGCCAGCAGTTACGGAATTGGCAGGGGGCTTAATGAGCAGTTCTTC

V: TRBV28
size: NA
D: TRBD1
J: TRBJ2-3
CDR3: CASSLTGQGSDTQYF
DNA: TGTGCCAGCAGTTTAACGGGACAGGGGTCAGATACGCAGTATTTT

V: TRBV6-5
size: NA
D: NA
J: TRBJ1-3
CDR3: CASSYVQGTGNTIYF
DNA: TGTGCCAGCAGTTACGTCCAGGGAACTGGAAACACCATATATTTT

V: TRBV28
size: NA
D: NA
J: TRBJ1-6
CDR3: CASSLPKGGWAPLHF
DNA: TGTGCCAGCAGTTTACCCAAAGGCGGATGGGCACCCCTCCACTTT

V: TRBV19
size: NA
D: TRBD1
J: TRBJ1-3
CDR3: CASWTGNSGNTIYF
DNA: TGTGCCAGTTGGACAGGGAACTCTGGAAACACCATATATTTT

V: TRBV7-2
size: once
D: TRBD2
J: TRBJ2-7
CDR3: CASGRLRAGGHRGYEQYF
DNA: TGTGCCAGCGGCAGACTAAGAGCGGGAGGGCACAGAGGCTACGAGCAGTACTTC

V: TRBV14
size: NA
D: NA
J: TRBJ1-4
CDR3: CASSQGARGRGANEKLFF
DNA: TGTGCCAGCAGCCAAGGCGCCAGGGGTAGAGGAGCTAATGAAAAACTGTTTTTT

V: TRBV19
size: NA
D: NA
J: TRBJ1-4
CDR3: CASAHGVGRVTNEKLFF
DNA: TGTGCCAGTGCCCATGGAGTCGGGAGGGTAACTAATGAAAAACTGTTTTTT

V: TRBV9
size: once
D: NA
J: TRBJ2-7
CDR3: CASSGGANYEQYF
DNA: TGTGCCAGCAGCGGCGGGGCAAACTACGAGCAGTACTTC

V: TRBV19
size: NA
D: TRBD2
J: TRBJ2-1
CDR3: CASSIDGSGGEEQFF
DNA: TGTGCCAGTAGTATAGATGGTAGCGGGGGGGAGGAGCAGTTCTTC

V: TRBV6-4
size: NA
D: TRBD1
J: TRBJ1-5
CDR3: CARTNRDRGESNQPQHF
DNA: TGTGCCAGAACCAACCGGGACAGGGGAGAGAGCAATCAGCCCCAGCATTTT

V: TRBV7-2
size: NA
D: TRBD2
J: TRBJ2-3
CDR3: CASSLVGGAGPDTQYF
DNA: TGTGCCAGCAGCTTAGTCGGGGGGGCCGGACCAGATACGCAGTATTTT

V: TRBV14
size: few
D: TRBD2
J: TRBJ2-7
CDR3: CASSRLLAGGYEQYF
DNA: TGTGCCAGCAGCCGTCTGCTAGCGGGGGGCTACGAGCAGTACTTC